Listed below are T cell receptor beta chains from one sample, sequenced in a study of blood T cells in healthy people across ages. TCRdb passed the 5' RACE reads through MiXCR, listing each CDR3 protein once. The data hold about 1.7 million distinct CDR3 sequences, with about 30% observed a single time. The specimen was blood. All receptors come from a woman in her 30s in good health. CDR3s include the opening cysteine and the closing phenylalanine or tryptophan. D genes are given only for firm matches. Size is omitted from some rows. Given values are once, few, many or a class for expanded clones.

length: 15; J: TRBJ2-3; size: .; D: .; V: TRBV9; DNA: TGTGCCAGCAGCGTTAGGGGTTTAGGTACAGATACGCAGTATTTT; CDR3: CASSVRGLGTDTQYF
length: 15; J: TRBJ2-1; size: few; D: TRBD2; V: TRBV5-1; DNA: TGCGCCGGCAGCCTGAGACTAGCGGAGGGAAATGAGCAGTTCTTC; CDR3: CAGSLRLAEGNEQFF
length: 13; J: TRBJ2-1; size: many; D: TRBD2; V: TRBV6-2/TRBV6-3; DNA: TGTGCCAGTCGGACTAGCGGGAGATATGAGCAGTTCTTC; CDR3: CASRTSGRYEQFF
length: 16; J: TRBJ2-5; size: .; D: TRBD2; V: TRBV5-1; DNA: TGCGCCAGCACGTTGACTAGCGGGAGGGCCCAAGAGACCCAGTACTTC; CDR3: CASTLTSGRAQETQYF
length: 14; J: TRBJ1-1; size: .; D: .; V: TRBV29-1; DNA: TGCAGCGTTGGACCACGGCACAGGAACACTGAAGCTTTCTTT; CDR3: CSVGPRHRNTEAFF
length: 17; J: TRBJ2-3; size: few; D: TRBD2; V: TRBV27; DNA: TGTGCCAGCAGCCCGAACAGTCCGGGACTAGGACCAGATACGCAGTATTTT; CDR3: CASSPNSPGLGPDTQYF
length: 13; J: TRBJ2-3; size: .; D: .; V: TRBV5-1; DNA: TGCGCCAGCTGCTTCACAGGCACAGATACGCAGTATTTT; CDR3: CASCFTGTDTQYF
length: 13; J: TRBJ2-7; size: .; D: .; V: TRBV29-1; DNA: TGCAGCGTGGAACGGACAGACTCCTACGGGCAGTACTTC; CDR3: CSVERTDSYGQYF
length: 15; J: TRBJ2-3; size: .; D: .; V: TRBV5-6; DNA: TGTGCCAGCAGCGCCCCCGGGTCGGGGGTAGATACGCAGTATTTT; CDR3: CASSAPGSGVDTQYF
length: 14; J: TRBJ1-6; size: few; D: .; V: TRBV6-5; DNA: TGTGCCAGCAGTTACTTAGGGAGGGGATCACCCCTCCACTTT; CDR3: CASSYLGRGSPLHF
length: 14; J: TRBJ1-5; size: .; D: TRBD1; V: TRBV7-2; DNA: TGTGCCAGCGGCGGACAGGGGGGCAATCAGCCCCAGCATTTT; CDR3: CASGGQGGNQPQHF
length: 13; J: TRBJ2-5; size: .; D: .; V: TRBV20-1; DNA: TGCAGTGCTAAGGAGAATGTTAAAGAGACCCAGTACTTC; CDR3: CSAKENVKETQYF
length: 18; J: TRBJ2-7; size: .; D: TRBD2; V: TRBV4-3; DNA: TGCGCCAGCAGCCAAGCGACCCCAGCGGGAGGCTTTACGTACGAGCAGTACTTC; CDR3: CASSQATPAGGFTYEQYF
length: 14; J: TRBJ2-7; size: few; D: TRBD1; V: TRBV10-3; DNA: TGTGCCATCAGTGCCGGGACAGGGGGGTACGAGCAGTACTTC; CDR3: CAISAGTGGYEQYF
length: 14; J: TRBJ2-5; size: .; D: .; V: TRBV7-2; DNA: TGTGCCAGCAGCCCGAGACCCCTAGTAGAGACCCAGTACTTC; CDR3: CASSPRPLVETQYF
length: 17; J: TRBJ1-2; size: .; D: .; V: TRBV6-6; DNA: TGTGCCAGCAGTTACTCCCGTTGGAGGCCCGGACTCTATGGCTACACCTTC; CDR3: CASSYSRWRPGLYGYTF
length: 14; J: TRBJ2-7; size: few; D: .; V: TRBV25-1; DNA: TGTGCCAGCACTACTGACGCTACGGGCAGGAAGCAGTACTTC; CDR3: CASTTDATGRKQYF
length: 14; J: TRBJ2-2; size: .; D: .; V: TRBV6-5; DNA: TGTGCCAGCAGAGGTAGCGCTAACACCGGGGAGCTGTTTTTT; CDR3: CASRGSANTGELFF
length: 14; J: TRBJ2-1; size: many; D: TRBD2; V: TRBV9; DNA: TGTGCCAGCAGTGCCGGGACTACTCCCAATGAGCAGTTCTTC; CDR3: CASSAGTTPNEQFF
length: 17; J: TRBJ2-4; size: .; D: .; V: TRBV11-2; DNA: TGCGCCAGCAGCCTAGATCTGTTGCTAGGGGGGGGAAACATTCAGTACTTC; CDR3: CASSLDLLLGGGNIQYF
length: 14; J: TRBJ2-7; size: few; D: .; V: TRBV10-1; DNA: TGCGCCAGCAGTGAGACACAGGGATCCTACGAGCAGTACTTC; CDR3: CASSETQGSYEQYF
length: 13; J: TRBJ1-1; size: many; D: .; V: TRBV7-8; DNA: TGTGCCAGCAGCTCGAGATTGAACACTGAAGCTTTCTTT; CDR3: CASSSRLNTEAFF
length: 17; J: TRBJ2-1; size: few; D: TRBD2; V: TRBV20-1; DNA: TGCAGTGCTAGAGGTCGTGTTAGCGGGAGTCTGTACAATGAGCAGTTCTTC; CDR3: CSARGRVSGSLYNEQFF
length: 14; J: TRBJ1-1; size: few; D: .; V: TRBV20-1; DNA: TGCAGTGCTAGAGTTGGGGCGATGAACACTGAAGCTTTCTTT; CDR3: CSARVGAMNTEAFF
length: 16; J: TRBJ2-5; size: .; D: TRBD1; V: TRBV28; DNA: TGTGCCAGCAGACACACCGGGACAGGGGTCCGGGAGACCCAGTACTTC; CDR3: CASRHTGTGVRETQYF
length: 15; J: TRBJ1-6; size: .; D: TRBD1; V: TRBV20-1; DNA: TGCAGTGCCTTCTCCTTGACAGGGGTTAATTCACCCCTCCACTTT; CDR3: CSAFSLTGVNSPLHF
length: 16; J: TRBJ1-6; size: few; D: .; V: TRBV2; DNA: TGTGCCAGCAGGGATAGAATTGGGTCCTATAATTCACCCCTCCACTTT; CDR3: CASRDRIGSYNSPLHF
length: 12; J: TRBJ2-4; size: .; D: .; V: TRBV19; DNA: TGTGCCAGTAGTACCCAGTTTGACATTCAGTACTTC; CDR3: CASSTQFDIQYF
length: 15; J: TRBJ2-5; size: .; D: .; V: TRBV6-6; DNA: TGTGCCAGCAGTTATACGCTACGGCCAACAGGGACCCAGTACTTC; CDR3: CASSYTLRPTGTQYF
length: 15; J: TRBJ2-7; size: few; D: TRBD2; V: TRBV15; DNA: TGTGCCACTAGCAAGACTAGCGGGAGAAACTACGAGCAGTACTTC; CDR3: CATSKTSGRNYEQYF
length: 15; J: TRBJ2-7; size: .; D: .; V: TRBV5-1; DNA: TGCGCCAGCAGCTTGGAGTTCGGCGGGACCTACGAGCAGTACTTC; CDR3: CASSLEFGGTYEQYF
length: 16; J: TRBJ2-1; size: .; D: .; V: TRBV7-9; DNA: TGTGCCAGCAGCTTAGACATGGGGCGATTCGGGTTTGAGCAGTTCTTC; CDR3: CASSLDMGRFGFEQFF
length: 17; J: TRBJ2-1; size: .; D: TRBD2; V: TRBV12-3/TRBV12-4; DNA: TGTGCCAGCAGTTTATGGAAACTAGCGGGGGGTACGAATGAGCAGTTCTTC; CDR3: CASSLWKLAGGTNEQFF
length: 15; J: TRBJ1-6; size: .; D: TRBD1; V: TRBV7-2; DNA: TGTGCCAGCAGCTCAAGAAGACAGGGGAATTCACCCCTCCACTTT; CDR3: CASSSRRQGNSPLHF
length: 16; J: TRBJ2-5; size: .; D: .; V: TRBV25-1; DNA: TGTGCCAGCAGTGTCCTGGACGGTACAAGGGAAGAGACCCAGTACTTC; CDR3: CASSVLDGTREETQYF
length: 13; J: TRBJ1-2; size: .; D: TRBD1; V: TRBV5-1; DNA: TGCGCCAGCAGCAAAGGACAGGCCGATGGCTACACCTTC; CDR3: CASSKGQADGYTF
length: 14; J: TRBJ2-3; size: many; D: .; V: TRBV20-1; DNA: TGCAGTGCCGGGCGGGGGCTGCTCGCAGATACGCAGTATTTT; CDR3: CSAGRGLLADTQYF
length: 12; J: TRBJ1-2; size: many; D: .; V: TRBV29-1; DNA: TGCAGCGTTGAGGACTACAGGGTCGGCTACACCTTC; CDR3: CSVEDYRVGYTF
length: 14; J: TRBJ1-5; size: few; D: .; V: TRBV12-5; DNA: TGTGCTAGTGGTTGGGTACGTGGCAATCAGCCCCAGCATTTT; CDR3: CASGWVRGNQPQHF
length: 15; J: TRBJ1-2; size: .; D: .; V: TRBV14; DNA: TGTGCCAGCAGCCAAGAGTTCCTTTTTAACTATGGCTACACCTTC; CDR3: CASSQEFLFNYGYTF
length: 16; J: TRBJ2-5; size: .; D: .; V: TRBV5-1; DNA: TGCGCCAGCAGCTTGCTCTGGACTGATAGACAAGAGACCCAGTACTTC; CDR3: CASSLLWTDRQETQYF